This TCR beta chain was identified during a study of a mutant IDH1 vaccine in newly diagnosed glioma. Study details: Treatment recipients were approximately 62% male and about 40% female, and their mean age was roughly 40 years.

As concerns this clone: Its antigen is as yet unknown.

Described time point: week 35, safety follow-up. Alongside topical imiquimod, each dose of vaccine comprised 300 ug of mutant IDH1 20-mer peptide. Eight vaccinations went to patients in weeks 1, 3, 5, 7, 11, 15, 19, 23. Germline assignment: CDR1 SGHAT and CDR2 FQNNGV. The CDR3 extends over 15 amino acids. With 5 bases removed from V and 1 base from J, the gap between germline ends came to 14 bases. Generated by immunoSEQ multiplex PCR, the TCRdb table keeps only in-frame clones and is missing some. The repertoire holds about 60,000 clones, roughly 90% seen once, with roughly 1.6% in the top ten. Material: PBMCs, obtained from a glioma patient whose treatment included an IDH1 peptide vaccine. V is TRBV11-2 and J is TRBJ1-2; D is ambiguous. The receptor comes from a man aged 35 to 55 with glioma. The CDR3 reads CASSPRWRVNYGYTF. For the CDR3, the DNA is TGTGCCAGCAGCCCCCGATGGCGCGTTAACTATGGCTACACCTTC. The full variable domain, its missing parts supplied by reference TRBV11-2 and TRBJ1-2, is EAGVAQSPRYKIIEKRQSVAFWCNPISGHATLYWYQQILGQGPKLLIQFQNNGVVDDSQLPKDRFSAERLKGVDSTLKIQPAKLEDSAVYLCASSPRWRVNYGYTFGSGTRLTVV.